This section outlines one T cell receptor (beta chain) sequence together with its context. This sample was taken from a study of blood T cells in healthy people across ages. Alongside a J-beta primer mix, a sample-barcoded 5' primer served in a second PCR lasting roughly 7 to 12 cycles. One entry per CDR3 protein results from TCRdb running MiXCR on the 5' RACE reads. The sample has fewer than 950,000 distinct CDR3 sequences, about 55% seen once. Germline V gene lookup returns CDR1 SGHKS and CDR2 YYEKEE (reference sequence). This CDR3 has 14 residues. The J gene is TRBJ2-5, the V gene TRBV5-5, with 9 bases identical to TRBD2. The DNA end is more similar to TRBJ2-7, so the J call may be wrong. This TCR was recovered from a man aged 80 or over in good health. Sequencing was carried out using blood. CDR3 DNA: TGTGCCAGCACCCCGACTAGCGGCCTCCACGAGCAGTACTTC. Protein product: CASTPTSGLHEQYF.